Presented here are 24 T cell receptor beta chains from one specimen sequenced in a study of cytomegalovirus exposure and HLA in healthy donors. The primer mix had 60 Vbeta and 13 Jbeta primers. Clones were sequenced by immunoSEQ multiplex PCR, and TCRdb holds only the in-frame ones, with some missing. In the table there are under 250,000 clones, roughly 85% of which are singletons. Sequencing input: PBMCs. Receptors were obtained from a woman aged 45-59 years in good health and CMV-seronegative.

V gene TRBV27 combines with J gene TRBJ1-1; TRBD1 is a possible D gene (5 bases). Trimming left V 5 bases short and J 4 bases short, with 11 bases between. CDR1 and CDR2 from the germline V gene are MNHEY and SMNVEV (reference sequence). The length of the CDR3 is 13 residues. The CDR3 here is CASSGASPTEAFF. In DNA, the CDR3 is TGTGCCAGCAGTGGGGCGTCTCCCACTGAAGCTTTCTTT.

V is TRBV5-1 and J is TRBJ1-2, with no clear D. The V end lost 0 bases, the J end lost 4 bases, and 13 bases lay between the germline ends. Germline assignment: CDR1 SGHRS and CDR2 YFSETQ. This CDR3 comprises 15 residues. The CDR3 is CASSLEGLRAYGYTF. The DNA of the CDR3 is TGCGCCAGCAGCTTGGAGGGTCTGAGGGCCTATGGCTACACCTTC.

The table lists this clone with a few counts. The rearrangement uses TRBV29-1 and TRBJ2-7, with TRBD2 matching 11 bases. V lost 2 bases and J lost 3; bases outside the gene matches: 15. In germline, CDR1 is SQVTM, CDR2 ANQGSEA. The CDR3 has 18 amino acids. This chain's CDR3 is CSVELGLAGSALHYEQYF. The CDR3 DNA is TGCAGCGTTGAACTAGGACTAGCGGGCTCCGCCCTTCACTACGAGCAGTACTTC.

The V call is TRBV4-1, the J call TRBJ2-1; possible D gene TRBD2, 6 bases. In germline, CDR1 is MGHRA, CDR2 YSYEKL. There are 16 residues in the CDR3. V shed 0 bases and J shed 3 bases, with 12 bases lying between them. This CDR3 reads CASSQDLARSYNEQFF. The CDR3 DNA follows: TGCGCCAGCAGCCAAGACCTAGCGCGAAGCTACAATGAGCAGTTCTTC.

The chain links TRBV27 to TRBJ1-1; tentatively, D is TRBD1 (6 bases). The germline V gene encodes CDR1 MNHEY and CDR2 SMNVEV (reference sequence). CDR3 size: 14 residues. Trimming removed 6 bases at V and 2 bases at J, with 13 bases between. The CDR3 coding sequence is TGTGCCAGCAGGATAGGACAGCTTAACACTGAAGCTTTCTTT. It specifies CASRIGQLNTEAFF.

The chain employs TRBV18 and TRBJ2-7, with TRBD2 matching 7 bases. J lost 1 base, V lost 5 bases, and 8 bases had no gene match. Germline loops: CDR1 KGHSH, CDR2 LQKENI. The CDR3 is 15 residues long. The CDR3 reads CASSTSTGGSYEQYF. CDR3 coding DNA: TGTGCCAGCTCAACGAGCACCGGGGGGTCCTACGAGCAGTACTTC.

This clone was found a few times. The chain couples TRBV11-2 to TRBJ2-7, with 7 nucleotides matching TRBD2. Germline CDR1 and CDR2: SGHAT and FQNNGV. The trim removed 11 bases at V and 4 bases at J, leaving 8 bases unmatched. The length of the CDR3 is 12 residues. The CDR3 nucleotides are TGTGCCGGGGGGGGTGAGCTGTACGAGCAGTACTTC. This translates into CAGGGELYEQYF.

The chain has TRBV30 and TRBJ1-5; D gene uncertain. Trimming removed 2 bases from V and 0 bases from J, with 5 bases in between. CDR1 is GTSNPN, CDR2 SVGIG, per germline (reference sequence). The CDR3 runs to 13 residues. CDR3 loop: CAWSPDSNQPQHF. CDR3 in DNA: TGTGCCTGGAGTCCAGATAGCAATCAGCCCCAGCATTTT.

There are a few counts of this clone. The chain uses TRBV28 and TRBJ2-1; the match to TRBD2 covers 7 bases. The CDR3 runs to 15 residues. Germline CDR1 and CDR2: MDHEN and SYDVKM. V lost 1 base to trimming and J lost 12 bases; unmatched junction nucleotides: 12. CDR3 sequence reads: CASSLSGGSVRGQFF. The CDR3 DNA reads TGTGCCAGCAGTTTATCGGGGGGTAGCGTAAGGGGGCAGTTCTTC.

The chain joins TRBV7-2 to TRBJ2-7; 7 nucleotides align to TRBD2. Per germline, CDR1 SGHTA and CDR2 FQGNSA. The CDR3 totals 14 residues. The V gene end was trimmed by 3 bases and the J gene end by 2 bases; junction bases not matched to a gene: 4. CDR3 loop: CASSLGGDAYEQYF. The CDR3 nucleotides are TGTGCCAGCAGCTTGGGAGGGGACGCCTACGAGCAGTACTTC.

The V gene is TRBV6-6, the J gene TRBJ2-4; 7 nucleotides agree with TRBD1. Germline V gives CDR1 MNHNY, CDR2 SVGAGI (reference sequence). After removal of 6 bases from V and 6 bases from J, the junction contained 8 bases not matched to a gene. The CDR3 totals 14 residues. CDR3: CASRSDRSRNIQYF. For the CDR3, the DNA is TGTGCCAGCAGATCGGACAGGTCGCGAAACATTCAGTACTTC.

The rearrangement links TRBV6-1 to TRBJ2-7, with TRBD1 as a possible D gene (5 bases). This CDR3 has 15 residues. V gave up 5 bases and J gave up 1 base, with 15 bases separating them. In germline, CDR1 is MNHNS, CDR2 SASEGT. The CDR3 DNA sequence: TGTGCCAGCAGTCAGCAAACCACAGGATCCTACGAGCAGTACTTC. As protein: CASSQQTTGSYEQYF.

The rearrangement joins TRBV6-5 to TRBJ2-2, with 7 bases identical to TRBD2. The CDR3 loop spans 16 amino acids. The ends lost 2 bases at V and 0 bases at J; junction bases unmatched: 3. Per germline, CDR1 MNHEY and CDR2 SVGAGI. The CDR3 reads CASSYEAGANTGELFF. The CDR3 coding sequence is TGTGCCAGCAGTTACGAGGCGGGAGCGAACACCGGGGAGCTGTTTTTT.

V and J are TRBV25-1 and TRBJ2-3, with TRBD1 matching 9 bases. The J segment lost 7 bases and the V segment lost 3 bases, leaving 8 bases of the junction unmatched. Germline V CDR1 and CDR2: MGHDK, SYGVNS. CDR3 size: 15 residues. The chain's CDR3 is CASSETGTGQNTQYF. In DNA form, the CDR3 reads TGTGCCAGCAGTGAGACCGGGACAGGGCAAAATACGCAGTATTTT.

This chain joins TRBV21-1 and TRBJ1-5. TRBV21-1 counts as a pseudogene. This CDR3 contains 15 residues. CDR3 bases: TGTGCCAGCAGCAAAAACGACTATAGCAATCAGCCCCAGCATTTT. Translating it yields CASSKNDYSNQPQHF.

This clone was observed a single time. V is TRBV7-2 and J is TRBJ2-2; TRBD2 matches 9 bases. The germline gives CDR1 SGHTA, CDR2 FQGNSA. Unmatched junction bases numbered 7, after V lost 5 bases and J lost 9 bases. The CDR3 has 14 amino acids. The CDR3 loop is CASSPPGLARELFF. The CDR3, as DNA: TGTGCCAGCAGCCCTCCCGGACTAGCGAGGGAGCTGTTTTTT.

This clone has only one observation. The CDR3 nucleotides read TGCGCCAGCAGCCTTAGCCAGGGTGCATCAGATACGCAGTATTTT. It encodes CASSLSQGASDTQYF. The chain combines TRBV4-1 with TRBJ2-3; D is perhaps TRBD1 (5 bases). The V gene's germline CDR1 is MGHRA and CDR2 YSYEKL. The CDR3 runs to 15 residues. V was trimmed by 4 bases and J by 4 bases, leaving 15 bases between them.

As for this clone: This specimen includes other DNA sequences encoding the same CDR3. For the CDR3, the DNA is TGTGCCAGCTCACCCTCCAGGGATGAAGCTTTCTTT. Translating it yields CASSPSRDEAFF. The J gene is TRBJ1-1, the V gene TRBV18; tentatively, D is TRBD1 (5 bases). Trimming removed 3 bases at V and 7 bases at J, with 9 bases between. The germline gives CDR1 KGHSH, CDR2 LQKENI. There are 12 residues in the CDR3.

The chain recombines TRBV19 with TRBJ2-1, with 16 bases that match TRBD2. From germline, CDR1 is LNHDA and CDR2 SQIVND (reference sequence). The CDR3 loop spans 21 amino acids. Trimming removed 3 bases from V and 0 bases from J; junction bases left unmatched: 11. This CDR3 reads CASSITLSGLAGGTSYNEQFF. CDR3 in DNA: TGTGCCAGTAGTATTACCCTTTCGGGACTAGCGGGAGGGACCTCCTACAATGAGCAGTTCTTC.

The V gene is TRBV6-4, the J gene TRBJ2-3; 9 positions agree with TRBD1. Trimming cost V 4 bases and J 0 bases; bases outside gene matches: 5. The CDR3 contains 16 residues. CDR1 and CDR2 from the germline V gene are MRHNA and SNTAGT. CDR3 sequence reads: CASSAQGATSTDTQYF. CDR3 sequence (DNA): TGTGCCAGCAGTGCACAGGGGGCTACCAGCACAGATACGCAGTATTTT.

This sequence joins TRBV4-1 and TRBJ2-1; 15 nucleotides line up with TRBD2. With V trimmed by 5 bases and J by 6 bases, 8 bases remained unmatched. There are 17 residues in the CDR3. Per germline, CDR1 MGHRA and CDR2 YSYEKL. As DNA, the CDR3 is TGCGCCAGCAGCTCCGATAGGACTAGCGGGAGGGCCAATGAGCAGTTCTTC. It codes for CASSSDRTSGRANEQFF.

J is TRBJ1-5 and V is TRBV5-1, with D tentatively TRBD1 (5 bases). V dropped 4 bases and J dropped 4 bases, with 9 bases sitting between them. The germline V gene encodes CDR1 SGHRS and CDR2 YFSETQ. The CDR3 totals 13 residues. Here the CDR3 reads CASSVTGNQPQHF. CDR3 DNA sequence: TGCGCCAGCAGCGTAACAGGTAATCAGCCCCAGCATTTT.

This clone was seen a few times. J is TRBJ1-4 and V is TRBV7-9; D may be TRBD1 (6 bases). Trimming took 4 bases from V and 1 from J, leaving 13 bases between them. The CDR3 runs 16 residues. The germline CDR1 and CDR2 sequences are SEHNR and FQNEAQ (reference sequence). CDR3: CASSSYGQQTNEKLFF. In DNA, the CDR3 is TGTGCCAGCAGCTCATACGGACAGCAAACTAATGAAAAACTGTTTTTT.

The chain carries TRBV30 and TRBJ2-1; 9 nucleotides agree with TRBD2. Germline V CDR1 and CDR2: GTSNPN, SVGIG (reference sequence). The CDR3 extends over 12 amino acids. V shed 8 bases and J 7 bases; nucleotides not matched to a gene: 6. This CDR3 reads CAGRREGNEQFF. CDR3 nucleotide sequence: TGTGCCGGGCGGCGGGAGGGGAATGAGCAGTTCTTC.